The entry that follows covers one TCR beta chain sequence. The antigen is not known. The CDR3 extends 3 residues past the end of the read, so its final part is completed from the germline J gene. Other DNA sequences in the same sample also yield this CDR3. The sample originates from a study of T cells in women clearing cervical HPV infection. For the study at large: Cases' blood sampling followed lesion detection by median around 160 days (90 to 200). HLA type could not be excluded as a confounder.

The study's findings and limits: TRBV6-7 abundance was lower in cases than controls (0.11% versus 0.16%). Cases and controls were distinguished at AUC 0.83 by richness and V genes.

V shed 10 bases, J shed 0 bases, and the junction held 14 bases outside the gene matches. CDR1 and CDR2 from the germline V gene are LNHDA and SQIVND (reference sequence). The CDR3 has 17 residues. The repertoire was sequenced with immunoSEQ multiplex PCR; TCRdb's copy has only in-frame clones and lacks some. The table counts 20,000 or so clones; 12% lies in the top ten. The sequenced material came from blood buffy coat. The source is a woman aged 18 to 75 with a cervical HPV16 infection that either progressed to CIN3+ or cleared (not recorded which). The rearrangement joins TRBV19 to TRBJ1-3, with 8 bases matching TRBD1. This CDR3 is CATMTGAIAGSGNTIYF. CDR3 DNA, as far as it was read: TGTGCCACCATGACAGGGGCCATCGCAGGCTCTGGAAACACC.